The 21 T cell receptor beta chains below were found in one sample sequenced in a study of blood T cells in healthy people across ages. A sample-barcoded 5' primer and a J-beta primer mix were used in a second PCR of about 7 to 12 cycles. One entry per CDR3 protein results from TCRdb running MiXCR on the 5' RACE reads. The table lists approximately 1,000,000 distinct CDR3 sequences, roughly two fifths of them singletons. Sequenced sample: blood. The receptors were gathered from a man younger than 30 in good health.

This clonotype was counted between two and nine times. The CDR3 sequence: CASSYSGRDSRFWGEKLFF. As DNA, the CDR3 is TGTGCCAGCAGTTACTCGGGAAGGGACAGCAGGTTTTGGGGGGAAAAACTGTTTTTT. The rearrangement links TRBV6-5 to TRBJ1-4, with 7 bases identical to TRBD1. CDR3 length: 19 amino acids. J was trimmed by 8 bases and V by 0 bases; bases with no gene match: 18. From germline, CDR1 is MNHEY and CDR2 SVGAGI.

This sequence joins TRBV27 and TRBJ2-2, with D perhaps TRBD2 (5 bases). This CDR3 has 17 amino acids. V was shortened by 4 bases and J by 9 bases, with 24 bases between the two germline ends. Germline CDR1 is MNHEY and CDR2 is SMNVEV (reference sequence). CDR3 loop: CASSSRTANVAVRELFF. DNA for the CDR3: TGTGCCAGCAGTTCCCGGACTGCCAATGTTGCCGTCAGGGAGCTGTTTTTT.

This clonotype has a handful of counts. In DNA, the CDR3 is TGCAGCGCCTCAGACAACACATATCAGCCCCAGCATTTT. Protein: CSASDNTYQPQHF. The chain uses TRBV29-1 and TRBJ1-5; the D is unclear. The V gene lost 7 bases and the J gene lost 5 bases, with 15 bases spanning the gap. The CDR3 runs 13 residues. Germline loops: CDR1 SQVTM, CDR2 ANQGSEA.

This sequence joins TRBV5-1 and TRBJ2-6; D is possibly TRBD1 (5 bases). The CDR3 consists of 17 residues. From germline, CDR1 is SGHRS and CDR2 YFSETQ. V gave up 8 bases and J gave up 0 bases, with 18 bases separating them. CDR3 sequence reads: CASGAGSLLSGANVLTF. The CDR3, as DNA: TGCGCCAGTGGGGCCGGGTCCCTCCTCTCTGGGGCCAACGTCCTGACTTTC.

The sample holds many counts of this clonotype. V gene TRBV20-1 combines with J gene TRBJ2-3, with TRBD2 as a possible D gene (5 bases). Trimming removed 2 bases at V and 2 bases at J, with 17 bases between. CDR3 size: 16 residues. CDR1 DFQATT and CDR2 SNEGSKA come from the germline V gene (reference sequence). CDR3 DNA: TGCAGTGCTAGACCGGTGCGTCGGGGTATCACAGATACGCAGTATTTT. As protein: CSARPVRRGITDTQYF.

The chain combines TRBV9 with TRBJ1-1, with D uncertain. V lost 5 bases and J lost 9, with 14 bases in between. CDR3 length: 12 residues. Germline CDR1 reads SGDLS; CDR2 reads YYNGEE. The CDR3 region has the DNA TGTGCCAGCAGAGGCAAGGGTTATAAAGCTTTCTTT. It specifies CASRGKGYKAFF. The full variable domain, its missing parts supplied by reference TRBV9 and TRBJ1-1, is DSGVTQTPKHLITATGQRVTLRCSPRSGDLSVYWYQQSLDQGLQFLIQYYNGEERAKGNILERFSAQQFPDLHSELNLSSLELGDSALYFCASRGKGYKAFFGQGTRLTVV.

This chain connects TRBV12-3 or TRBV12-4 to TRBJ1-1, with 7 bases that match TRBD1. The V gene end was trimmed by 5 bases and the J gene end by 10 bases; junction bases not matched to a gene: 13. The CDR3 runs 14 residues. This chain's CDR3 is CASSLNRGKNGAFF. In nucleotides, the CDR3 is TGTGCCAGCAGTCTAAACAGGGGTAAGAATGGAGCTTTCTTT.

The chain carries TRBV20-1 and TRBJ2-5; D may be TRBD1 or TRBD2 (7 bases each). V shed 4 bases and J shed 4 bases, with 13 bases lying between them. This CDR3 has 13 amino acids. CDR1 and CDR2 (germline): DFQATT, SNEGSKA (reference sequence). CDR3: CSAIPGGVETQYF. The CDR3 bases are TGCAGTGCTATACCAGGGGGGGTAGAGACCCAGTACTTC.

This rearrangement joins TRBV4-1 to TRBJ1-4; D is undetermined. The CDR3 loop spans 14 amino acids. The ends were cut back, 0 bases at V and 9 bases at J, with 11 bases in the middle. Germline V gene data show CDR1 as MGHRA and CDR2 as YSYEKL. As DNA, the CDR3 is TGCGCCAGCAGCCAAGAGAGAAAACCGAAAAAACTGTTTTTT. Amino acid sequence: CASSQERKPKKLFF.

CDR3 in DNA: TGTGCCAGCCACCAGTCGGGGGATGGCTACACCTTC. This encodes CASHQSGDGYTF. This chain links TRBV2 with TRBJ1-2; possibly TRBD1 for D (5 bases). Germline V lookup: CDR1 SNHLY, CDR2 FYNNEI. The germline V and J ends were trimmed by 8 bases and 6 bases, with 13 bases remaining between them. This CDR3 is 12 amino acids long.

This clonotype was seen more than once but under ten times. The CDR3 nucleotides read TGTGCCGGTACCGGGACCCCCTTATCAACTAATGAAAAACTGTTTTTT. This translates into CAGTGTPLSTNEKLFF. The chain couples TRBV6-9 to TRBJ1-4, with D possibly being TRBD1 (5 bases). V lost 11 bases and J lost 0, with 19 bases in between. Germline V CDR1 and CDR2: MNHGY, SVAAGI. The CDR3 is made up of 16 amino acids.

In this sample, this clonotype turned up a few times. The chain recombines TRBV4-1 with TRBJ1-2; D ambiguous. Germline V gene lookup returns CDR1 MGHRA and CDR2 YSYEKL. Trimming shortened V by 1 base and J by 0 bases, and 12 bases separated the two germline ends. The CDR3 is 16 residues long. CDR3 protein: CASSQAPVRANYGYTF. The CDR3 DNA reads as TGCGCCAGCAGCCAAGCACCCGTACGAGCTAACTATGGCTACACCTTC.

This clonotype has just a few counts. V is TRBV9 and J is TRBJ2-3; 13 bases align to TRBD2. V lost 4 bases to trimming and J lost 0 bases; unmatched junction nucleotides: 11. The CDR3 covers 19 residues. Germline lookup yields CDR1 SGDLS and CDR2 YYNGEE. The CDR3 reads CASSPKLAGGRMSTDTQYF. CDR3 bases: TGTGCCAGCAGCCCCAAACTAGCGGGGGGGCGAATGAGCACAGATACGCAGTATTTT.

The chain uses TRBV25-1 and TRBJ1-2; 8 nucleotides agree with TRBD1. The CDR3 is 15 residues long. Germline V gene lookup returns CDR1 MGHDK and CDR2 SYGVNS. Trimming at V came to 4 bases and at J to 6 bases, leaving 10 bases not matched to a gene. The CDR3 region is CASSGRTGSNNGYTF. CDR3 in DNA: TGTGCCAGCAGTGGGAGGACAGGGTCCAACAATGGCTACACCTTC.

This clonotype was seen a handful of times. The chain carries TRBV6-1 and TRBJ1-5, with no clear D. The V gene lost 2 bases and the J gene lost 2 bases, with 16 bases spanning the gap. This CDR3 comprises 17 residues. In germline, CDR1 is MNHNS, CDR2 SASEGT. CDR3: CASSEWGGHGGNQPQHF. CDR3 nucleotide sequence: TGTGCCAGCAGTGAATGGGGTGGGCACGGCGGCAATCAGCCCCAGCATTTT.

Note on this clonotype: Since a much larger clone is just one base distant, this may be a read error. The chain couples TRBV10-3 to TRBJ2-7, with D hard to call. Germline CDR1 is ENHRY and CDR2 is SYGVKD. The V end was cut by 1 base, the J end by 7 bases, with 8 bases between. The CDR3 sequence is 12 residues long. The CDR3 nucleotides are TGTGCCATCAGTGAGTATGAAGCAGAGCAGTACTTC. Encoded protein: CAISEYEAEQYF.

This chain joins TRBV12-3 or TRBV12-4 and TRBJ1-2; D possibly corresponds to TRBD1 (6 bases). V lost 10 bases to trimming and J lost 14 bases, with 20 bases between them. The CDR3 contains 11 residues. CDR3 coding DNA: TGTGCCATCCTACGACCGCAGGGGATAACCTTC. Its protein product is CAILRPQGITF.

This clonotype showed up just a few times. The chain links TRBV9 to TRBJ2-7; 8 bases are shared with TRBD1. Unmatched junction bases numbered 6, after V lost 0 bases and J lost 4 bases. The germline V gene has CDR1 SGDLS and CDR2 YYNGEE. CDR3 length: 15 residues. The CDR3 sequence: CASSVGQGITYEQYF. Written as DNA, the CDR3 is TGTGCCAGCAGCGTAGGACAGGGGATAACTTACGAGCAGTACTTC.

The V call is TRBV9, the J call TRBJ2-7; possibly TRBD1 or TRBD2 for D (5 bases each). CDR1 and CDR2 (germline): SGDLS, YYNGEE. The CDR3 is 14 amino acids. V lost 9 bases to trimming and J lost 10 bases, with 26 bases between them. This CDR3 reads CATNPDGAQETQYF. Written as DNA, the CDR3 is TGTGCCACGAACCCCGACGGGGCACAAGAGACTCAGTACTTC.

This clonotype was counted many times. The chain links TRBV27 to TRBJ2-5, with a possible D match to TRBD1 (5 bases). This CDR3 has 13 residues. With 3 bases removed from V and 2 bases from J, the gap between germline ends came to 7 bases. Germline V gene sequence: CDR1 MNHEY, CDR2 SMNVEV (reference sequence). The CDR3 loop is CASSFTGQETQYF. CDR3 sequence (DNA): TGTGCCAGCAGTTTCACAGGTCAAGAGACCCAGTACTTC.

The V call is TRBV20-1, the J call TRBJ2-1, with TRBD1 identical over 9 bases. Trimming at V came to 5 bases and at J to 1 base, leaving 9 bases not matched to a gene. This CDR3 region has 16 residues. Germline assignment: CDR1 DFQATT and CDR2 SNEGSKA (reference sequence). The CDR3 region is CSAPPDRGNSYNEQFF. Here the CDR3 DNA reads TGCAGTGCTCCCCCGGACAGGGGAAATTCCTACAATGAGCAGTTCTTC.